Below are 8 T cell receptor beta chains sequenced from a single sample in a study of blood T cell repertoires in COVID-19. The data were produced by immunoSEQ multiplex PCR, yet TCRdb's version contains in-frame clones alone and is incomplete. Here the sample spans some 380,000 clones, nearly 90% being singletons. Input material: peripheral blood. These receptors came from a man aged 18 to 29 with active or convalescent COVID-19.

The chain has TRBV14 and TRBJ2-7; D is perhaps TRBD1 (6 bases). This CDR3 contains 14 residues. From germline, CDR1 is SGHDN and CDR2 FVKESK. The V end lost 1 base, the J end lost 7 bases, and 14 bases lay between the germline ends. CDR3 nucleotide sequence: TGTGCCAGCAGCCAAGTAGCAGGGGCTGGGGAGCAGTACTTC. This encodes CASSQVAGAGEQYF.

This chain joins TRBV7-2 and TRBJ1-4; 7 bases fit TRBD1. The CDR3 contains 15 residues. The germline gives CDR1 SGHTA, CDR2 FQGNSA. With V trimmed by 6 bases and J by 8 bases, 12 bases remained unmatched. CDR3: CASSPQTGLQEKLFF. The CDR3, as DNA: TGTGCCAGCAGTCCACAGACAGGGTTACAGGAAAAACTGTTTTTT.

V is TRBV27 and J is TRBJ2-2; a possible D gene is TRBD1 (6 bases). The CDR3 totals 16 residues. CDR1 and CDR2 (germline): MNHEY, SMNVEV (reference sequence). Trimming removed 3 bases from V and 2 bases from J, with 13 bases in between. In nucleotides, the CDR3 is TGTGCCAGCAGTTTCACCGGGACAATAAACACCGGGGAGCTGTTTTTT. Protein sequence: CASSFTGTINTGELFF.

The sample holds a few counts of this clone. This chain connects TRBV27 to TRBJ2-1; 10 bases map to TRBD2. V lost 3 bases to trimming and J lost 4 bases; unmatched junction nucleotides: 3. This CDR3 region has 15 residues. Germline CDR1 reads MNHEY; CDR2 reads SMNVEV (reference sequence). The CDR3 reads CASSFVLAGYNEQFF. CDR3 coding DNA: TGTGCCAGCAGTTTTGTACTAGCGGGGTACAATGAGCAGTTCTTC.

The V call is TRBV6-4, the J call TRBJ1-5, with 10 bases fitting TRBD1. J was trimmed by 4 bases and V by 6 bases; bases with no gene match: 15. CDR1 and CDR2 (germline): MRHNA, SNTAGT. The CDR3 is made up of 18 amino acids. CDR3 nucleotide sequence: TGTGCCAGCAGGGAACCGGGACAGGGGACCCCAAAAAATCAGCCCCAGCATTTT. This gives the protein CASREPGQGTPKNQPQHF.

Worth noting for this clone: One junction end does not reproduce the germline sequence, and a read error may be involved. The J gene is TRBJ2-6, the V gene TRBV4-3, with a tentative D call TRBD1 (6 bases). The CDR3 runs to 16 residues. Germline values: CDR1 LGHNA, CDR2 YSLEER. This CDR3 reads CASSLNRGFGANVLTF. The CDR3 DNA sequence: TGCGCCAGCAGTCTGAATAGGGGGTTCGGGGCCAACGTGCTGACTTTC.

This CDR3 is CASSLGTPGEQYF. CDR3 nucleotides: TGTGCCAGCAGTCTTGGGACACCCGGAGAGCAGTACTTC. The V and J genes are TRBV27 and TRBJ2-7, with TRBD1 as a possible D gene (6 bases). This CDR3 comprises 13 residues. Trimming cost V 5 bases and J 7 bases, with 15 bases left between them. Looked up from germline, CDR1 is MNHEY and CDR2 is SMNVEV (reference sequence).

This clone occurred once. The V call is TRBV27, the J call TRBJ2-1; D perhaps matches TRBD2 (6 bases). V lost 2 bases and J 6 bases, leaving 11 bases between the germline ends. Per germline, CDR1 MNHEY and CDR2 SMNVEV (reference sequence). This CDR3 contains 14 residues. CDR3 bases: TGTGCCAGCAGTTTACCGGGGGATTCCAATGAGCAGTTCTTC. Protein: CASSLPGDSNEQFF.